The clone carrying this T cell receptor (beta chain) came up a few times. The antigen remains unidentified. Profiled with immunoSEQ multiplex PCR; TCRdb holds only in-frame clones, not every one. The repertoire holds 15,000 to 20,000 clones, approximately 80% seen once, with 15% to 20% in the top ten. Under the ViraFEST assay, PBMC were stimulated with viral peptide pools so that antigen-specific CD4+ T cells expanded. Sequencing was performed afterwards. It was after more than 8 days of culture that CD4+ T cells were isolated. Two doses of either BNT162b2 or mRNA-1273 were given to each participant. The source of the sample is a study of vaccination effects on CD4 cells after COVID-19. Study conclusions and caveats: Late in the post-vaccination period, infection-induced and vaccine-induced clones underwent marked clonal contraction. The study enrolled few convalescent patients and sampled no early post-infection timepoints.

The CDR3 spans 13 residues. V shed 1 base and J shed 3 bases, with 3 bases lying between them. The V gene's germline CDR1 is SGHTA and CDR2 FQGTGA. The receptor comes from a human donor who received a COVID-19 vaccine. Sequenced here: CD4+ T cells from PBMCs cultured with HCoV-NL63 spike peptides, sampled after COVID-19 vaccination. The chain couples TRBV7-3 to TRBJ2-2; D uncertain. For the CDR3, the DNA is TGTGCCAGCAGCTTAATGCACACCGGGGAGCTGTTTTTT. This sequence encodes CASSLMHTGELFF.